This TCR beta chain was sequenced in a study of tumor-infiltrating lymphocytes in primary liver carcinoma. About the study: Tumor staging was T1-T3 N0M0; sizes spanned 4.2 to 10 cm across. Study-level findings and limits: Tumor-blood pairs (like tumor-adjacent pairs) overlapped less than tumor region pairs did. Blood fell significantly below tumors in its top-250-clone fraction (p = 0.039).

The template, about 550 ng total RNA, yielded TCR beta cDNA made with a constant-region primer. Three nested multiplex PCR rounds, a slightly modified ARM-PCR, produced the libraries for TCR beta. PCR rounds one and two used TRBV1-TRBV30 forward primers with a C-beta reverse primer for around 10 cycles each. TCRdb re-called the multiplex PCR reads through MiXCR, storing one row per CDR3 protein. The sample lists approximately 54,000 distinct CDR3 sequences, about 68% occurring once. Looked up from germline, CDR1 is KGHDR and CDR2 is SFDVKD. The CDR3 covers 16 residues. V lost 8 bases, J lost 0 bases, and 17 bases lay in between. As regards this clonotype: Its matching antigen is unknown. This may be a read error: a much more frequent sequence differs by one nucleotide.

Bulk tissue was left unsorted, and RNA and DNA were co-extracted from roughly 20-30 mg of it. Patients showed chronic HBV infection and an absence of prior treatment. This clonotype was sampled from a man aged 35 to 55 with primary liver carcinoma and hepatitis B virus infection. The rearrangement uses TRBV24-1 and TRBJ2-3; D uncertain. Sequencing was performed on liver tumor tissue from sampling region 2. Regarding subset: tumor region T2, inferior pole. The CDR3 nucleotides read TGTGCCACCAATGACCCCGCTGGGCCGAGCACAGATACGCAGTATTTT. Residues: CATNDPAGPSTDTQYF.